The 26 T cell receptor beta chains reported below all come from one sample, sequenced in a study of shared clonotypes between healthy human individuals. Here immunoSEQ multiplex PCR was the method, and the copy in TCRdb shows in-frame clones only, minus some. The data hold approximately 2.3 million clones, with over 85% observed a single time. What was sequenced was naive CD4+ T cells from PBMCs. This sample's subset: CD45RA+ positively selected. The receptors stem from a man aged 18 to 30 in good health. Some clones in this sample may be carry-over from other donors' samples.

The chain employs TRBV7-3 and TRBJ2-2; D is unclear. With 5 bases removed from V and 0 bases from J, the gap between germline ends came to 7 bases. CDR3 size: 14 residues. Per the germline V gene, CDR1 is SGHTA and CDR2 is FQGTGA. The CDR3 DNA follows: TGTGCCAGCAGCGCCCAGTCGAACACCGGGGAGCTGTTTTTT. It translates to CASSAQSNTGELFF.

In its sample, this clone was seen a few times. The V gene is TRBV2, the J gene TRBJ1-2; the D is unclear. This CDR3 has 11 residues. V dropped 7 bases and J dropped 4 bases, with 7 bases sitting between them. The germline CDR1 and CDR2 sequences are SNHLY and FYNNEI. CDR3 sequence: CASTSLYGYTF. As DNA, the CDR3 is TGTGCCAGCACGTCGCTCTATGGCTACACCTTC.

The chain recombines TRBV9 with TRBJ2-1, with 10 bases aligning to TRBD2. This CDR3 is built from 17 residues. The germline gives CDR1 SGDLS, CDR2 YYNGEE. The V gene end was trimmed by 0 bases and the J gene end by 4 bases; junction bases not matched to a gene: 7. CDR3 DNA sequence: TGTGCCAGCAGCGTAGCTGGGGCTAGCGGGAGATACAATGAGCAGTTCTTC. Protein product: CASSVAGASGRYNEQFF. The full variable domain, with the rest looked up from reference TRBV9 and TRBJ2-1, is DSGVTQTPKHLITATGQRVTLRCSPRSGDLSVYWYQQSLDQGLQFLIQYYNGEERAKGNILERFSAQQFPDLHSELNLSSLELGDSALYFCASSVAGASGRYNEQFFGPGTRLTVL.

A remark on this clone: At the DNA level, this CDR3 is encoded by other sequences in the same sample as well. The chain has TRBV9 and TRBJ2-1, with 7 bases aligning to TRBD2. Per the germline V gene, CDR1 is SGDLS and CDR2 is YYNGEE. Trimming took 0 bases from V and 2 from J; bases not matched to a gene: 2. The CDR3 loop spans 15 amino acids. CDR3 nucleotide sequence: TGTGCCAGCAGCGTAGGTGGGAGGGCCTACAATGAGCAGTTCTTC. Residues: CASSVGGRAYNEQFF.

In this sample, this clone turned up once. DNA of the CDR3: TGTGCCACCCGCGGGACAGTATTTTACACCGGGGAGCTGTTTTTT. This encodes CATRGTVFYTGELFF. J is TRBJ2-2 and V is TRBV28; possibly TRBD1 for D (7 bases). The CDR3 runs 15 residues. Between the trimmed V and J ends, which lost 10 bases and 3 bases, there was a span of 18 bases. The V gene's germline CDR1 is MDHEN and CDR2 SYDVKM. Filled out from reference TRBV28 and TRBJ2-2, the complete variable domain reads DVKVTQSSRYLVKRTGEKVFLECVQDMDHENMFWYRQDPGLGLRLIYFSYDVKMKEKGDIPEGYSVSREKKERFSLILESASTNQTSMYLCATRGTVFYTGELFFGEGSRLTVL.

This clone was recorded only once. The chain is built from TRBV27 and TRBJ1-3; D may be TRBD1 (6 bases). This CDR3 contains 13 residues. The V and J ends lost 7 bases and 5 bases respectively, with 12 bases between them. Germline assignment: CDR1 MNHEY and CDR2 SMNVEV (reference sequence). The DNA for the CDR3 is TGTGCCAGCAAGACCCAGGGGAGAAACACCATATATTTT. It translates to CASKTQGRNTIYF.

In this sample, this clone turned up once. The chain carries TRBV28 and TRBJ1-3; maybe TRBD1 (5 bases). Trimming shortened V by 8 bases and J by 2 bases, and 19 bases separated the two germline ends. CDR3 size: 16 residues. Germline values: CDR1 MDHEN, CDR2 SYDVKM. CDR3 region: CASLGDWGKTGNTIYF. As DNA, the CDR3 is TGTGCCAGCTTAGGGGATTGGGGGAAGACTGGAAACACCATATATTTT.

V usage is TRBV7-9 and J usage is TRBJ2-3; 12 bases fit TRBD2. The CDR3 runs to 15 residues. V shed 5 bases, J shed 5 bases, and the junction held 5 bases outside the gene matches. Germline CDR1 is SEHNR and CDR2 is FQNEAQ (reference sequence). CDR3 loop: CASSETSGRGDTQYF. For the CDR3, the DNA is TGTGCCAGCAGCGAGACTAGCGGGAGAGGAGATACGCAGTATTTT.

The chain has TRBV6-5 and TRBJ2-3; D may be TRBD2 (5 bases). The V end lost 6 bases, the J end lost 6 bases, and 19 bases lay between the germline ends. The CDR3 covers 15 residues. CDR1 and CDR2 (germline): MNHEY, SVGAGI. In DNA form, the CDR3 reads TGTGCCAGCAGCCCCCTGGAGCGGTTCTTCGATACGCAGTATTTT. Protein sequence: CASSPLERFFDTQYF.

The chain uses TRBV6-1 and TRBJ2-4; TRBD2 is a possible D gene (5 bases). Germline lookup yields CDR1 MNHNS and CDR2 SASEGT. This CDR3 contains 14 residues. Trimming took off 10 bases at V and 1 base at J, with 14 bases between the two ends. This chain's CDR3 is CATSLEAAKNIQYF. CDR3 nucleotide sequence: TGTGCCACTTCGTTGGAGGCGGCCAAAAACATTCAGTACTTC.

This chain links TRBV28 with TRBJ1-3; 7 bases align to TRBD1. V lost 8 bases and J lost 8; bases outside the gene matches: 12. The CDR3 is made up of 14 amino acids. The germline V gene encodes CDR1 MDHEN and CDR2 SYDVKM. In DNA form, the CDR3 reads TGTGCCAGCTCCTCAGGGGGAGTAGGGGACACCATATATTTT. Protein: CASSSGGVGDTIYF.

This clone is a singleton in its sample. The rearrangement uses TRBV5-4 and TRBJ2-5; possibly TRBD1 for D (7 bases). V was shortened by 5 bases and J by 4 bases, with 24 bases between the two germline ends. The CDR3 runs to 17 residues. Looked up from germline, CDR1 is SGHNT and CDR2 is YYREEE (reference sequence). CDR3 nucleotides: TGTGCCAGCAGTCCCGCTTCTGCAGGGGGAGGAGGAGAGACCCAGTACTTC. This codes for CASSPASAGGGGETQYF.

The chain is built from TRBV28 and TRBJ2-1; 11 nucleotides line up with TRBD1. The CDR3 is made up of 16 amino acids. J was trimmed by 8 bases and V by 4 bases; bases with no gene match: 10. Germline assignment: CDR1 MDHEN and CDR2 SYDVKM. The CDR3 DNA follows: TGTGCCAGCAGTTCGGAGCGGGGGACAGGGGGTGATGAGCAGTTCTTC. It is translated as CASSSERGTGGDEQFF.

The V and J genes are TRBV19 and TRBJ1-2; 8 nucleotides agree with TRBD1. Losses at the gene ends were 2 bases for V and 7 bases for J; bases not matched to a gene: 12. The CDR3 contains 16 residues. Germline V gene sequence: CDR1 LNHDA, CDR2 SQIVND (reference sequence). CDR3 bases: TGTGCCAGTAGTATACATATCAGGGGGCGGGTAGGTGGCTACACCTTC. Its protein is CASSIHIRGRVGGYTF.

This chain connects TRBV30 to TRBJ2-1, with 9 bases matching TRBD2. V lost 2 bases and J lost 9; bases outside the gene matches: 11. CDR1 and CDR2 from the germline V gene are GTSNPN and SVGIG (reference sequence). The CDR3 has 15 amino acids. The DNA for the CDR3 is TGTGCCTGGAGTATTTATAGCGGGAGACTTCGTGAGCAGTTCTTC. Amino acid sequence: CAWSIYSGRLREQFF.

The chain carries TRBV11-2 and TRBJ2-2; 9 nucleotides match TRBD2. CDR1 and CDR2 (germline): SGHAT, FQNNGV. CDR3 length: 16 residues. V lost 3 bases, J lost 4 bases, and 6 bases stayed unmatched. CDR3 region: CASSFYAGGPTGELFF. DNA for the CDR3: TGTGCCAGCAGCTTCTACGCGGGAGGGCCCACCGGGGAGCTGTTTTTT.

The chain uses TRBV29-1 and TRBJ2-1; 10 bases are a match to TRBD1. With V trimmed by 7 bases and J by 7 bases, 7 bases remained unmatched. This CDR3 comprises 13 residues. Germline CDR1 reads SQVTM; CDR2 reads ANQGSEA. Written as DNA, the CDR3 is TGCAGCGACCAGACAGGGGGCACGAATGAGCAGTTCTTC. It specifies CSDQTGGTNEQFF.

V usage is TRBV23-1 and J usage is TRBJ2-5; D uncertain. TRBV23-1 is known as an ORF, though its function is uncertain. The length of the CDR3 is 11 residues. V was trimmed by 1 base and J by 4 bases, leaving 1 base between them. The CDR3 nucleotides are TGCGCCAGCAGTCAATTAGAGACCCAGTACTTC. It yields the protein CASSQLETQYF.

Notes on this clone: Other DNA sequences in this sample translate to the same CDR3. The chain has TRBV9 and TRBJ2-3; D possibly corresponds to TRBD1 (5 bases). Germline loops: CDR1 SGDLS, CDR2 YYNGEE. V was pared by 2 bases and J by 5 bases, with 9 bases between. The CDR3 loop spans 13 amino acids. CDR3 DNA: TGTGCCAGCAGCGTCAGGGTTGAAGATACGCAGTATTTT. It yields the protein CASSVRVEDTQYF.

The chain is built from TRBV11-3 and TRBJ2-1, with 8 bases aligning to TRBD1. The CDR3 extends over 15 amino acids. Germline V gives CDR1 SGHNT, CDR2 YENEEA. V lost 1 base and J lost 10; bases outside the gene matches: 9. DNA of the CDR3: TGTGCCAGCAGCTTAGTTGGCAGGGGGCACGGGGAGCAGTTCTTC. Translation gives CASSLVGRGHGEQFF.

This clone has a handful of counts. One end of the junction does not line up with germline, which may come from a read error. The rearrangement links TRBV28 to TRBJ1-5, with a tentative D call TRBD1 (6 bases). CDR3 size: 12 residues. The V gene's germline CDR1 is MDHEN and CDR2 SYDVKM. The CDR3, as DNA: TGTGCCAGCAGGTCGTCGGACAGAACCGAATTATTT. Translated: CASRSSDRTELF.

The chain joins TRBV19 to TRBJ1-1; no firm D call. This CDR3 has 14 amino acids. The germline V gene encodes CDR1 LNHDA and CDR2 SQIVND (reference sequence). V lost 3 bases to trimming and J lost 0 bases, with 8 bases between them. CDR3 in amino acids: CASSINYLNTEAFF. DNA for the CDR3: TGTGCCAGTAGTATTAATTACCTGAACACTGAAGCTTTCTTT.

The chain combines TRBV7-2 with TRBJ2-3; possibly TRBD2 for D (6 bases). The CDR3 totals 14 residues. Trimming shortened V by 5 bases and J by 7 bases, and 16 bases separated the two germline ends. CDR1 is SGHTA and CDR2 is FQGNSA in the germline V gene. The CDR3 DNA reads as TGTGCCAGCAGCCTGGGGGACTCCTCTAATACGCAGTATTTT. This gives the protein CASSLGDSSNTQYF. Based on the CDR3 plus reference TRBV7-2 and TRBJ2-3, the full variable domain is GAGVSQSPSNKVTEKGKDVELRCDPISGHTALYWYRQSLGQGLEFLIYFQGNSAPDKSGLPSDRFSAERTGGSVSTLTIQRTQQEDSAVYLCASSLGDSSNTQYFGPGTRLTVL.

The chain is built from TRBV5-1 and TRBJ2-7; maybe TRBD2 (6 bases). CDR1 is SGHRS and CDR2 is YFSETQ in the germline V gene. This CDR3 region has 16 residues. V was shortened by 1 base and J by 1 base, with 15 bases between the two germline ends. The CDR3 loop reads CASSLTVAGGSYEQYF. The CDR3 region has the DNA TGCGCCAGCAGCTTGACGGTGGCTGGGGGGTCCTACGAGCAGTACTTC.

The chain uses TRBV5-8 and TRBJ1-1, with 8 bases lining up with TRBD1. The germline V gene encodes CDR1 SGHTS and CDR2 YDEGEE. V shed 0 bases, J shed 0 bases, and the junction held 7 bases outside the gene matches. The CDR3 extends over 17 amino acids. The DNA of the CDR3 is TGTGCCAGCAGCTTGGGCAGGGGGCGTACCATGAACACTGAAGCTTTCTTT. This codes for CASSLGRGRTMNTEAFF.

The chain uses TRBV5-1 and TRBJ2-7; tentative D call: TRBD1 (6 bases). The V gene lost 4 bases and the J gene lost 3 bases, with 14 bases spanning the gap. The CDR3 spans 14 residues. CDR1 and CDR2 from the germline V gene are SGHRS and YFSETQ. DNA for the CDR3: TGCGCCAGCAGCGTCGGGACACCCTTCTACGAGCAGTACTTC. Its translation is CASSVGTPFYEQYF.